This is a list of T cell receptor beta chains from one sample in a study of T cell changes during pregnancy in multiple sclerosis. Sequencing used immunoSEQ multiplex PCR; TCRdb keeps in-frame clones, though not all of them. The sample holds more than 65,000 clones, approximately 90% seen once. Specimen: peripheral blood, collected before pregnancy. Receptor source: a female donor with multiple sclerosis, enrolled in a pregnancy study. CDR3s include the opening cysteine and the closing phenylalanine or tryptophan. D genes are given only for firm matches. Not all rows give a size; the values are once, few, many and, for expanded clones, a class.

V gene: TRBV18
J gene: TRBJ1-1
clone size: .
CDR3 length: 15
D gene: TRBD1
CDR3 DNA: TGTGCCAGCTCACCCGGGACAGCCATGAACACTGAAGCTTTCTTT
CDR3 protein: CASSPGTAMNTEAFF

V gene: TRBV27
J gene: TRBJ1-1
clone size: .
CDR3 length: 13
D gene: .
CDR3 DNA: TGTGCCAGCAGAAAACAGGATAACACTGAAGCTTTCTTT
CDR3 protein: CASRKQDNTEAFF

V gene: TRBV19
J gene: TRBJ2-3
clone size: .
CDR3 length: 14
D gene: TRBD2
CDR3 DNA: TGTGCCAGCGGTCGGACTAGCGGGACAGATACGCAGTATTTT
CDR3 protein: CASGRTSGTDTQYF

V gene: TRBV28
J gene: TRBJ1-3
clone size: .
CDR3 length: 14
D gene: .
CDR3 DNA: TGTGCCAGCAGTTTACAAGGGGCTGGAAACACCATATATTTT
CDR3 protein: CASSLQGAGNTIYF

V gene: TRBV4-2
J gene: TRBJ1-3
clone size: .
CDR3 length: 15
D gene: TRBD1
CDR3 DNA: TGTGCCAGCAGCCGAGAAGACAGGGCTGGAAACACCATATATTTT
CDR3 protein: CASSREDRAGNTIYF

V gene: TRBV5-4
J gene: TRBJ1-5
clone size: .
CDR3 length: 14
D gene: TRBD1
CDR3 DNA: TGTGCCAGCAGCACAGGGGGCGGGGATCAGCCCCAGCATTTT
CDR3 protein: CASSTGGGDQPQHF

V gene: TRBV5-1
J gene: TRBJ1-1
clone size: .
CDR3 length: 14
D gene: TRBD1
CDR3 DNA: TGCGCCAGCAGCTTCCGGACAGGGAGTACTGAAGCTTTCTTT
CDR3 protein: CASSFRTGSTEAFF

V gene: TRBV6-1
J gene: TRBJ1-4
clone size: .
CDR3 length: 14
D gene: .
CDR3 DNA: TGTGCCAGCAGTGTGACAGCAACTAATGAAAAACTGTTTTTT
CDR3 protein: CASSVTATNEKLFF

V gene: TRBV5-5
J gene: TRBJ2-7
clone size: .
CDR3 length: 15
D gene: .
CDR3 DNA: TGTGCCAGCAGCCGGACCCGGGACAACTCCTACGAGCAGTACTTC
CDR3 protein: CASSRTRDNSYEQYF

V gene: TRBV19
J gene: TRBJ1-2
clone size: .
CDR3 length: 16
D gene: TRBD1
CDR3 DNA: TGTGCCAGTCGCCTCCGAGGGGGCTCGGCTGGTAGGGGCTACACCTTC
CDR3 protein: CASRLRGGSAGRGYTF

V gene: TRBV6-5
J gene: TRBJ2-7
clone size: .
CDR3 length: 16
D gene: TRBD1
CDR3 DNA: TGTGCCAGCAGTTACTCGATTGGGACAGAGGGGTCCGAGCAGTACTTC
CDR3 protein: CASSYSIGTEGSEQYF

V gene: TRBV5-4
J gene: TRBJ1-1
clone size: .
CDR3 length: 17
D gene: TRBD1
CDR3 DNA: TGTGCCAGCAGCTTATTGACAGGGGGCGACCCGTCTACTGAAGCTTTCTTT
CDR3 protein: CASSLLTGGDPSTEAFF

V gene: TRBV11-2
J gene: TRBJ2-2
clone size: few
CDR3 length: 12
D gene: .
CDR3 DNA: TGTGCCAGCCGCGGGCTCTCCGGGGAGCTGTTTTTT
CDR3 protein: CASRGLSGELFF

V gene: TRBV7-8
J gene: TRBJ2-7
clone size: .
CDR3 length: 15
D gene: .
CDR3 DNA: TGTGCCAGTACCCCCGGTGGGGGGGCAGGCTACGAGCAGTACTTC
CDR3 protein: CASTPGGGAGYEQYF

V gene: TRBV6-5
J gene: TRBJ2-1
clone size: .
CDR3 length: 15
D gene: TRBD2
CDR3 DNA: TGTGCCAGCAGTTATAGCGGGGGAAACTACAATGAGCAGTTCTTC
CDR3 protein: CASSYSGGNYNEQFF

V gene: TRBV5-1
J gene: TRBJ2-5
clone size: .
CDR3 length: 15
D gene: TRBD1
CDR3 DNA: TGCGCCAGCAACTACGGACAGGGCGGCAAAGAGACCCAGTACTTC
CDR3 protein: CASNYGQGGKETQYF

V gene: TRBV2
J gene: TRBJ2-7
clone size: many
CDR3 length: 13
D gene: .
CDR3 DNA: TGTGCCAGCAGCACTTATCGACAGTACGAGCAGTACTTC
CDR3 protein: CASSTYRQYEQYF

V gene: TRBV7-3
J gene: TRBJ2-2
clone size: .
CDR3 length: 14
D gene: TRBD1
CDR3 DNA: TGTGCCAGCAGCTGGGGACAGGGCTACGGGGAGCTGTTTTTT
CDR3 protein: CASSWGQGYGELFF

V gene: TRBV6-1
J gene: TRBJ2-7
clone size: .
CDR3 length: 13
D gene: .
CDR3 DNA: TGTGCCAGCAGTGAAGGGCTGCTGAACGAGCAGTACTTC
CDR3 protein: CASSEGLLNEQYF

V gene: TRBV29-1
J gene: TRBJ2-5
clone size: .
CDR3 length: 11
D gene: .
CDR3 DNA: TGCAGCGTTACAGGGTTGGAGACCCAGTACTTC
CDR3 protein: CSVTGLETQYF

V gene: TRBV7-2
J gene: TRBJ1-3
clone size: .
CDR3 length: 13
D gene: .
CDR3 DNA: TGTGCCAGCAGGGCACCCTCTGGAAACACCATATATTTT
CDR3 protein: CASRAPSGNTIYF

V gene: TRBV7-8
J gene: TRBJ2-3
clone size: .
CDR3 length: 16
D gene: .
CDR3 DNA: TGTGCCAGCAGCACCCGGAGGGCCCTCGGCACAGATACGCAGTATTTT
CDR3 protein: CASSTRRALGTDTQYF

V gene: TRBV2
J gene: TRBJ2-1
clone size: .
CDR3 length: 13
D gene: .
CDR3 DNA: TGTGCCAGCGAGGCTAGCTCCTACAATGAGCAGTTCTTC
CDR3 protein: CASEASSYNEQFF

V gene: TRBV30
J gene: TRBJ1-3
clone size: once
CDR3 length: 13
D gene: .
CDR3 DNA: TGTGCCCGACAGACCGACTCTGGAAACACCATATATTTT
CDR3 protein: CARQTDSGNTIYF

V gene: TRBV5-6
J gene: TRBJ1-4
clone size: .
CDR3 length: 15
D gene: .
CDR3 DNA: TGTGCCAGCAGCTTGGCAGGGGCGGAGAATGAAAAACTGTTTTTT
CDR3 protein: CASSLAGAENEKLFF

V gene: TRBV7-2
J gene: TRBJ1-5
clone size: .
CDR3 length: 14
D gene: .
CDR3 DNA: TGTGCCAGCAGCTTAGGACAGGCTAATCAGCCCCAGCATTTT
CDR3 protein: CASSLGQANQPQHF

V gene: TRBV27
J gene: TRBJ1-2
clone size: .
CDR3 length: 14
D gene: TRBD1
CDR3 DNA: TGTGCCAGCAGTCTCGGGACAGGCGCCTATGGCTACACCTTC
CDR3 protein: CASSLGTGAYGYTF

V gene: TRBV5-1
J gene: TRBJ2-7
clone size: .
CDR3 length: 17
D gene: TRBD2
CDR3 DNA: TGCGCCAGCAGCTTGGAGATAGCGGGGGACCGCTCCTACGAGCAGTACTTC
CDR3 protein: CASSLEIAGDRSYEQYF

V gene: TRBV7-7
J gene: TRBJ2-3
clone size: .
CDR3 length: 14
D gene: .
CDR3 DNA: TGTGCCAGCAGCCCGGACTTGAGCACAGATACGCAGTATTTT
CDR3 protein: CASSPDLSTDTQYF

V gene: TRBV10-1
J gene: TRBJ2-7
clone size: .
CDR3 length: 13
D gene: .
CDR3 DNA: TGCGCCAGCAGTGTGGGGCAGGGTTACGAGCAGTACTTC
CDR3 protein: CASSVGQGYEQYF

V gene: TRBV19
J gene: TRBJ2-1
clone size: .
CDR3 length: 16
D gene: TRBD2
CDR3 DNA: TGTGCCAGTAGTACGGGACTAGCGGGCTCCTACAATGAGCAGTTCTTC
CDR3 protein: CASSTGLAGSYNEQFF

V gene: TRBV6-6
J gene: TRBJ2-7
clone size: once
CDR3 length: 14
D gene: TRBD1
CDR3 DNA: TGTGCCAGCAGGCACCGGGACAGACTCTACGAGCAGTACTTC
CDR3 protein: CASRHRDRLYEQYF

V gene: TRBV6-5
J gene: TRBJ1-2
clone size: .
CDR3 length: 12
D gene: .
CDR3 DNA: TGTGCCAGCAGTTCCGTTAACTATGGCTACACCTTC
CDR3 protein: CASSSVNYGYTF

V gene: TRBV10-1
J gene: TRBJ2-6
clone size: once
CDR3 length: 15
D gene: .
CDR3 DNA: TGCGCCAGCAGTTCCTTCCTAGGTGGGGCCAACGTCCTGACTTTC
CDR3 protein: CASSSFLGGANVLTF

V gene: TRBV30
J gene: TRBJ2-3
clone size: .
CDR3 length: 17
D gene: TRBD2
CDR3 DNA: TGTGCCTGGAGTTCTTTCACTAGCGGGGGATCTACAGATACGCAGTATTTT
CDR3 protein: CAWSSFTSGGSTDTQYF

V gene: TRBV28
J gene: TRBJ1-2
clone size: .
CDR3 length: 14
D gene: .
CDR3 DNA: TGTGCCAGCAGTTTTGGGGGGGCGGGGGATGGCTACACCTTC
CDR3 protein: CASSFGGAGDGYTF

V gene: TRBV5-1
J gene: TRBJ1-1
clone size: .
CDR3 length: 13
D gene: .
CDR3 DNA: TGCGCCACCTCCGGGACACAGAACACTGAAGCTTTCTTT
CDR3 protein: CATSGTQNTEAFF

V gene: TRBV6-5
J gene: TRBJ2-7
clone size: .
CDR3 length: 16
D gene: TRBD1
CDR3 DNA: TGTGCCAGCAGTTACTCTCCTCTGGACAGGGGAGACGAGCAGTACTTC
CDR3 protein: CASSYSPLDRGDEQYF

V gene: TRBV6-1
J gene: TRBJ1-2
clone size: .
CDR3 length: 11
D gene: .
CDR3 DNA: TGTGCCACTTTTCTTAACTATGGCTACACCTTC
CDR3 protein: CATFLNYGYTF

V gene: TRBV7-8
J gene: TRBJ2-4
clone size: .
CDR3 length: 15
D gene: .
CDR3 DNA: TGTGCCAGCAGCTTAGCAGGAGTCGCCAAAAACATTCAGTACTTC
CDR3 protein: CASSLAGVAKNIQYF

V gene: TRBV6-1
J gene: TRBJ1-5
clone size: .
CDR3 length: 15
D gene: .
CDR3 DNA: TGTGCCAGCAAGAGGGCCCACGTGGAAAATCAGCCCCAGCATTTT
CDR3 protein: CASKRAHVENQPQHF

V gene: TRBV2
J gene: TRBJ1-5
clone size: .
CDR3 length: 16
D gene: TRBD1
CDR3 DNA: TGTGCCAGCAGAGAACAGGGGGAAAGTAACAATCAGCCCCAGCATTTT
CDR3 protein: CASREQGESNNQPQHF

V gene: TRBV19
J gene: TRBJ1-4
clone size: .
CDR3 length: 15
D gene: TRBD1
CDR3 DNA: TGTGCCAGTAGTATGGGACAGGGAGGTGGCGAAAAACTGTTTTTT
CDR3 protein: CASSMGQGGGEKLFF

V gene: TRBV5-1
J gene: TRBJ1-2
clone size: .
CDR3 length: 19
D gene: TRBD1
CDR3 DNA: TGCGCCAGCAGGTTCACAGGGGGCCTAAACCATCAAGCTAACTATGGCTACACCTTC
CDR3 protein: CASRFTGGLNHQANYGYTF

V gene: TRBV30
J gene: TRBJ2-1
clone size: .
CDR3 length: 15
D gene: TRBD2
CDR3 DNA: TGTGCCTTCGATACCGGGACTAGTGTATTCAATGAGCAGTTCTTC
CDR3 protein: CAFDTGTSVFNEQFF

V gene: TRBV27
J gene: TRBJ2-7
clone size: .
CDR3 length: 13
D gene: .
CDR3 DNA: TGTGCCACCGGGGGTAGCGTCTTCTACGAGCAGTACTTC
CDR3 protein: CATGGSVFYEQYF

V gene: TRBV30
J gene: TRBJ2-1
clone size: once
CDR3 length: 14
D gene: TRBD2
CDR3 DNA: TGTGCCTGGCAGTCCGGGGGGGCGTACAATGAGCAGTTCTTC
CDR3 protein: CAWQSGGAYNEQFF

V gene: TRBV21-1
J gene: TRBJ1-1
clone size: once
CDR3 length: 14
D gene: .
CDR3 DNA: TGTGCCAGCAGCACCTACAGGGGGAACACTGAAGCTTTCTTT
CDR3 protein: CASSTYRGNTEAFF

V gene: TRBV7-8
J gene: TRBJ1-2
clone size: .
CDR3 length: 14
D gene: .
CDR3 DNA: TGTGCCAGCAGCTTAGGCTCCGGGGTGCGGGGCTACACCTTC
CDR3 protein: CASSLGSGVRGYTF

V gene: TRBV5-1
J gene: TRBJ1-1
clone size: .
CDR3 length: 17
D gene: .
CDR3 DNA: TGCGCCAGCAGCTTGGATCCACAGGGCCGACGGAGCACTGAAGCTTTCTTT
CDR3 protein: CASSLDPQGRRSTEAFF

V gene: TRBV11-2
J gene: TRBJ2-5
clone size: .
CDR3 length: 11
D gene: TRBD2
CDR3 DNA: TGTGCCAGCAGCAAAGCGGGGCCCCAGTACTTC
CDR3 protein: CASSKAGPQYF

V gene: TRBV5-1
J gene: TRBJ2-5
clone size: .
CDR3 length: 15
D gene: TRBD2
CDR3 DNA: TGCGCCAGCAGCGACGTAACTAGCGGCCAAGAGACCCAGTACTTC
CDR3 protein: CASSDVTSGQETQYF

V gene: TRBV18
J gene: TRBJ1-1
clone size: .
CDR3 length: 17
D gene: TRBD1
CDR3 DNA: TGTGCCAGCTCACCGAGGACAGGGGGCGGGGGGAACACTGAAGCTTTCTTT
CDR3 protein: CASSPRTGGGGNTEAFF

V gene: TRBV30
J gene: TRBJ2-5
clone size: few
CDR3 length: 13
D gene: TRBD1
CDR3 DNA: TGTGCCTGGACGACAGGGGGCCAAGAGACCCAGTACTTC
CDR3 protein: CAWTTGGQETQYF

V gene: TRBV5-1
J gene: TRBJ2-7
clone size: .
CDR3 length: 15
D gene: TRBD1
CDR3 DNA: TGCGCCAGCGCTAGTACACAGGGGATGATGAGCGAGCAGTACTTC
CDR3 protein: CASASTQGMMSEQYF